This T cell receptor beta chain was found in a study of blood T cell repertoires in COVID-19. Study information: The samples span acute and convalescent COVID-19 from the United States, Italy and Spain. Nucleic acid was either cDNA or gDNA, and it came from T cells, B-cell-depleted T cells, or PBMCs.

Generated by immunoSEQ multiplex PCR, the TCRdb table keeps only in-frame clones and is missing some. The profile shows around 120,000 clones, 85% to 90% of them singletons. This clone is a singleton in its sample. V was shortened by 10 bases and J by 4 bases, with 13 bases between the two germline ends. The CDR3 has 12 amino acids. Germline-derived CDR1 and CDR2 are MNHEY and SVGAGI. This sequence was found in a woman in her 70s with acute or convalescent COVID-19. J is TRBJ1-1 and V is TRBV6-5; D perhaps matches TRBD1 (6 bases). The sequenced sample was peripheral blood. CDR3 DNA sequence: TGTGCCACAAAGACAGGCGGCACTGAAGCTTTCTTT. As protein: CATKTGGTEAFF.